One T cell receptor (beta chain) is described in this entry. Its antigen is unknown. These data are taken from a study of vaccination and CD4 T cells after COVID-19. Turning to the study itself: Every participant was given two doses of BNT162b2 or mRNA-1273 vaccine.

Documented treatment: roughly 11-day PBMC culture with coronavirus spike peptide pools or control peptides (ViraFEST assay). Peptide pools at around 10 ug/ml stimulated 2 million or so PBMCs per well with approximately 9.3 IU/ml IL-2. Fresh IL-2 medium was used to replace half of the medium on days 3 and 7. CDR3 length equals 14 residues. CDR1 is SGHTA and CDR2 is FQGNSA in the germline V gene. V was pared by 7 bases and J by 7 bases, with 19 bases between. With the Oncomine TCR Beta short-read assay, DNA from cultured CD4+ T cells was sequenced. TCRdb analysed the PCR reads with MiXCR anew, one entry per CDR3 protein. The sample contains approximately 20,000 distinct CDR3 sequences, 40% to 65% of which appear only once.

Here the sequenced sample was CD4+ T cells from blood, cultured in vitro, taken before SARS-CoV-2 vaccination. The source is a human donor who had recovered from COVID-19. The rearrangement links TRBV7-2 to TRBJ1-1; D possibly corresponds to TRBD1 (6 bases). CDR3 loop: CASTRDGGLGEAFF. In DNA form, the CDR3 reads TGTGCCAGCACCAGGGACGGGGGGCTGGGTGAAGCTTTCTTT.